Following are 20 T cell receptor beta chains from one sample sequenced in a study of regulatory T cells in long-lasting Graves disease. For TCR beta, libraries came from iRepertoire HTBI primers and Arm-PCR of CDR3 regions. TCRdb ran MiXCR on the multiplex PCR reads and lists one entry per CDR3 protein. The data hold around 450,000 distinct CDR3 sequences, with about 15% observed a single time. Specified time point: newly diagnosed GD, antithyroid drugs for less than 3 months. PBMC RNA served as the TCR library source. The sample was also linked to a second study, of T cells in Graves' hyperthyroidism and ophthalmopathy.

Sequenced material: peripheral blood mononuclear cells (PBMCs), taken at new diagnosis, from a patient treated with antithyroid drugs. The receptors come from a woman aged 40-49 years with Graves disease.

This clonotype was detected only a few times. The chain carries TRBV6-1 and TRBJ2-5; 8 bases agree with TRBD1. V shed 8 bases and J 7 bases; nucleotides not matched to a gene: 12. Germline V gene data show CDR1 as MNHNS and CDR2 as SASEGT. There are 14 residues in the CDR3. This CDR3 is CASATGQGSTTQYF. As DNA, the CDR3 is TGTGCCAGCGCGACCGGACAGGGTTCGACGACCCAGTACTTC.

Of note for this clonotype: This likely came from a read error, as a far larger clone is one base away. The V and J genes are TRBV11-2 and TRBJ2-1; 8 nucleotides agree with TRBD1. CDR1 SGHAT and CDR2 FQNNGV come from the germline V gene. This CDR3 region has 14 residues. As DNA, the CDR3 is TGTGCCAGCAGCTTCGGACAGGGAATGGAGACCCGGTACTTC. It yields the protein CASSFGQGMETRYF.

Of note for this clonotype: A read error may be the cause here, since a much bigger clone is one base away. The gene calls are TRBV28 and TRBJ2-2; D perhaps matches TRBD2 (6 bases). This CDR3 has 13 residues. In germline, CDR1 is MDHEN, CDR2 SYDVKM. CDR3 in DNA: TGTGCCAGCAGTTTCGCGAACACCGGGGGGCTGTTTTTT. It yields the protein CASSFANTGGLFF.

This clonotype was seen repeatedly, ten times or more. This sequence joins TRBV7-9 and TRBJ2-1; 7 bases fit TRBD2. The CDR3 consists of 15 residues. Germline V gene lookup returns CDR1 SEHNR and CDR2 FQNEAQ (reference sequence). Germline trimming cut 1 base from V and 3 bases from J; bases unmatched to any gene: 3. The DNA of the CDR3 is TGTGCCAGCAGCTTAGATGGGGGGGTCTACAATGAGCAGTTCTTC. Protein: CASSLDGGVYNEQFF.

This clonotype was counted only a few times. CDR3 in DNA: TGTGCCAGCAGTCCCCTAGCGGGCTCCTACGAGCAGTACTTC. Translated, it gives CASSPLAGSYEQYF. This chain uses TRBV28 with TRBJ2-7; 8 nucleotides align to TRBD2. The ends lost 5 bases at V and 0 bases at J; junction bases unmatched: 3. This CDR3 is 14 amino acids long. In germline, CDR1 is MDHEN, CDR2 SYDVKM.

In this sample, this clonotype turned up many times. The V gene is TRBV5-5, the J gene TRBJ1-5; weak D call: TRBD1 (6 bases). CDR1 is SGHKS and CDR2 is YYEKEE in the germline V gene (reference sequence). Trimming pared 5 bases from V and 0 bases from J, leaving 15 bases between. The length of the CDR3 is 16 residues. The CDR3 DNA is TGTGCCAGCAGTCGCGGACAGACCTATAGCAATCAGCCCCAGCATTTT. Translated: CASSRGQTYSNQPQHF. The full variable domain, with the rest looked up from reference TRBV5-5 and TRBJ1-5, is DAGVTQSPTHLIKTRGQQVTLRCSPISGHKSVSWYQQVLGQGPQFIFQYYEKEERGRGNFPDRFSARQFPNYSSELNVNALLLGDSALYLCASSRGQTYSNQPQHFGDGTRLSIL.

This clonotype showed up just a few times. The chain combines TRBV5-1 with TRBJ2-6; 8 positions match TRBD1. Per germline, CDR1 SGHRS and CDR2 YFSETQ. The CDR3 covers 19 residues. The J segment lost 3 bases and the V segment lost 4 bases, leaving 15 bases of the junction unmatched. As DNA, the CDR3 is TGCGCCAGCAGCCCATACCCCAGGGGGCGGTTCTTTGGGGCCAACGTCCTGACTTTC. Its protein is CASSPYPRGRFFGANVLTF. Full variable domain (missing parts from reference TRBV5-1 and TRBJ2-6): KAGVTQTPRYLIKTRGQQVTLSCSPISGHRSVSWYQQTPGQGLQFLFEYFSETQRNKGNFPGRFSGRQFSNSRSEMNVSTLELGDSALYLCASSPYPRGRFFGANVLTFGAGSRLTVL.

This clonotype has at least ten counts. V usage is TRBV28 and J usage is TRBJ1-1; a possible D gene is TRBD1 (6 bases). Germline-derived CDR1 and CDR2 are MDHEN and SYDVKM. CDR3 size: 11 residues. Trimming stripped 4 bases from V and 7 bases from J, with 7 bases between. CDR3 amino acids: CASSYRDEAFF. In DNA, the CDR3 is TGTGCCAGCAGTTACAGGGATGAAGCTTTCTTT.

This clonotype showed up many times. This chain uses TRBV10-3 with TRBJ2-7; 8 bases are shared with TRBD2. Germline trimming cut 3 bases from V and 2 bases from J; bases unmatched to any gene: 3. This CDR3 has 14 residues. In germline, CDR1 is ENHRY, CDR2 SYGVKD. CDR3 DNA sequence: TGTGCCATCAGTGACGAGCGGGAGACCTACGAGCAGTACTTC. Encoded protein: CAISDERETYEQYF.

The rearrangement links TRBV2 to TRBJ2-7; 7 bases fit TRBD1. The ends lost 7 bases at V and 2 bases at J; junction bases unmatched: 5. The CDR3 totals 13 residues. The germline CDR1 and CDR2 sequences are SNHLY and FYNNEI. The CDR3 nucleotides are TGTGCCAGCAACCTCGGGACAGCCTACGAGCAGTACTTC. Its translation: CASNLGTAYEQYF.

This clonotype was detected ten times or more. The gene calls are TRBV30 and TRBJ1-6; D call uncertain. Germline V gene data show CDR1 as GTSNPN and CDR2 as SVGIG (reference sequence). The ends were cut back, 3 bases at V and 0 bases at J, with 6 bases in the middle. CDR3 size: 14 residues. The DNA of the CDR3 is TGTGCCTGGAGGAGGACCTCCTATAATTCACCCCTCCACTTT. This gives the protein CAWRRTSYNSPLHF.

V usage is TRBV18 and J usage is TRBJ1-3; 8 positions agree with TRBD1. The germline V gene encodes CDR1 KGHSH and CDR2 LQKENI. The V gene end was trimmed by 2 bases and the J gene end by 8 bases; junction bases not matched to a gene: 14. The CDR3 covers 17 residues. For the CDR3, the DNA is TGTGCCAGCTCACCAAATTTATCGGCAGGGGGCACGGACACCATATATTTT. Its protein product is CASSPNLSAGGTDTIYF.

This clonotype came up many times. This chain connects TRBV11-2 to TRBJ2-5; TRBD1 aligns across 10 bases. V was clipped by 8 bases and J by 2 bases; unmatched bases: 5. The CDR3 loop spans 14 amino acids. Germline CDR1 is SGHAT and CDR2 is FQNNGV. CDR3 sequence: CASAGTGEQETQYF. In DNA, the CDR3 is TGTGCCAGCGCCGGGACAGGGGAACAAGAGACCCAGTACTTC.

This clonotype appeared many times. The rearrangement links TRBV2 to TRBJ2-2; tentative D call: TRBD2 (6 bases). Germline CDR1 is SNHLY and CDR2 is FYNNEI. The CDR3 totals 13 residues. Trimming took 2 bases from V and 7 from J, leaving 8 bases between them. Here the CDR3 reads CASSELEGGELFF. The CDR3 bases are TGTGCCAGCAGTGAATTGGAGGGCGGGGAGCTGTTTTTT.

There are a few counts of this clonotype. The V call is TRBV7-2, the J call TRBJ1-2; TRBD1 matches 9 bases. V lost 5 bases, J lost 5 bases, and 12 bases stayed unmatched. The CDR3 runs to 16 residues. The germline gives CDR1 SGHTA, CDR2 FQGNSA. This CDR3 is CASSPKSGTGRYGYTF. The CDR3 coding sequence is TGTGCCAGCAGCCCGAAAAGTGGGACAGGGAGGTATGGCTACACCTTC.

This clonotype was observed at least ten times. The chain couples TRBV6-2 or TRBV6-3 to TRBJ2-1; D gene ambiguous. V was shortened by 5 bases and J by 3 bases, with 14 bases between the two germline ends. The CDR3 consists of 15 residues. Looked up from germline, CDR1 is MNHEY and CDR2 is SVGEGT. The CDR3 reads CASSEVISYYNEQFF. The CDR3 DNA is TGTGCCAGCAGTGAAGTGATTTCCTACTACAATGAGCAGTTCTTC.

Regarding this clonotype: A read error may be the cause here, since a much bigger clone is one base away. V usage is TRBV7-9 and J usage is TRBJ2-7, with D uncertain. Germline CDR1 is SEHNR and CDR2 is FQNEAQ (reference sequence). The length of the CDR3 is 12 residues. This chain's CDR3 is CVSSPGYYEQYF. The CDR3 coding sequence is TGTGTCAGCAGCCCCGGATACTACGAGCAGTACTTC.

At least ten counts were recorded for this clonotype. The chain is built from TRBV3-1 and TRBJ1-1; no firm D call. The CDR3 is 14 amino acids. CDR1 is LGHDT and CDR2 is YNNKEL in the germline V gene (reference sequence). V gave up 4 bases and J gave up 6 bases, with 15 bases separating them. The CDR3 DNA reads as TGTGCCAGCAGCCCACCGGGTTTTCGGGCTGAAGCTTTCTTT. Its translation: CASSPPGFRAEAFF.

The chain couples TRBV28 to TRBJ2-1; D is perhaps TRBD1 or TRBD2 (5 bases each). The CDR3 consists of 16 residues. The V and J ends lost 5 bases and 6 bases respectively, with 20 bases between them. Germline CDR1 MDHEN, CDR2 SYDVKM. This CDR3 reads CASSPRGEPWGNEQFF. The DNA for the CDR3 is TGTGCCAGCAGTCCACGAGGGGAACCATGGGGCAATGAGCAGTTCTTC.

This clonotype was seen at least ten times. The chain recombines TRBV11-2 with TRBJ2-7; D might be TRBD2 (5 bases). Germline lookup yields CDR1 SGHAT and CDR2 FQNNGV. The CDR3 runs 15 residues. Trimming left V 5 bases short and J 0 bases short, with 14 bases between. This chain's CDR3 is CASSLHYGDSYEQYF. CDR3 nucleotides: TGTGCCAGCAGCCTCCATTACGGGGACTCCTACGAGCAGTACTTC.